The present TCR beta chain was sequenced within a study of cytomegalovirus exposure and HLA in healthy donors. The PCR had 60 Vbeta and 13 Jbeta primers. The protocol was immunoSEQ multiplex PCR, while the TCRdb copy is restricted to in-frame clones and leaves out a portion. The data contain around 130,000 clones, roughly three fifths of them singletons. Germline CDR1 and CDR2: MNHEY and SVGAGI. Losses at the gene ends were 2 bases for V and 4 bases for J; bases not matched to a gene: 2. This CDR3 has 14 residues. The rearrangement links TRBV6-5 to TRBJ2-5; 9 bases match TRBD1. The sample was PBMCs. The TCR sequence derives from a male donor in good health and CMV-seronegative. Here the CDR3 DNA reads TGTGCCAGCAGTTACGTGGACAGGGGAGAGACCCAGTACTTC. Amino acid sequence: CASSYVDRGETQYF.